This entry lists 5 T cell receptor beta chains sequenced from one sample in a study of blood T cell repertoires in COVID-19. The protocol was immunoSEQ multiplex PCR, while the TCRdb copy is restricted to in-frame clones and leaves out a portion. Among some 130,000 clones, around nine tenths were seen once, and the ten largest hold around 4.6%. Sequencing was performed on peripheral blood. The receptors were gathered from a man between 60 and 70 years old with COVID-19, enrolled during active disease.

This rearrangement joins TRBV11-1 to TRBJ2-5; D is unclear. Germline V lookup: CDR1 SGHAT, CDR2 FQDESV (reference sequence). Trimming cost V 2 bases and J 5 bases, with 9 bases left between them. The CDR3 runs 13 residues. The CDR3 sequence is CASSLQRSETQYF. CDR3 in DNA: TGTGCCAGCAGCTTACAGAGGAGCGAGACCCAGTACTTC.

The CDR3 sequence: CASSQGPGTGEFGANVLTF. In DNA, the CDR3 is TGTGCCAGCAGCCAAGGCCCCGGGACAGGGGAGTTTGGGGCCAACGTCCTGACTTTC. The chain combines TRBV3-1 (or the pseudogene TRBV3-2) with TRBJ2-6; 10 nucleotides line up with TRBD1. Germline V gives CDR1 LGHDT, CDR2 YNNKEL (reference sequence). The CDR3 has 19 amino acids. V trimming: 1 base; J trimming: 3 bases; junction bases outside the gene matches: 9.

This chain uses TRBV9 with TRBJ1-2; TRBD1 might be the D (5 bases). The germline CDR1 and CDR2 sequences are SGDLS and YYNGEE. CDR3 length: 15 residues. Trimming pared 3 bases from V and 4 bases from J, leaving 16 bases between. CDR3 in amino acids: CASSATRQLGYGYTF. CDR3 bases: TGTGCCAGCAGCGCCACCAGACAGCTAGGCTATGGCTACACCTTC.

The J gene is TRBJ1-4, the V gene TRBV20-1; maybe TRBD1 (5 bases). CDR1 and CDR2 (germline): DFQATT, SNEGSKA (reference sequence). CDR3 length: 13 amino acids. The V and J ends lost 3 bases and 3 bases respectively, with 8 bases between them. The CDR3 bases are TGCAGTGCTAGTTGGGGGGCTAATGAAAAACTGTTTTTT. Translated: CSASWGANEKLFF.

The chain employs TRBV25-1 and TRBJ2-3; tentative D call: TRBD1 (6 bases). CDR1 MGHDK and CDR2 SYGVNS come from the germline V gene. Between the trimmed V and J ends, which lost 5 bases and 5 bases, there was a span of 8 bases. The CDR3 sequence is 12 residues long. The CDR3 DNA is TGTGCCAGCAGTCTAGGGGGAGATACGCAGTATTTT. Translated: CASSLGGDTQYF.